The present T cell receptor (beta chain) was sequenced within a study of control samples from healthy donors and cancer patients. TCRdb's copy holds only in-frame clones and misses some; the assay was immunoSEQ multiplex PCR. Of about 250,000 clones listed, 82% were seen once; the top ten hold about an eighth. The CDR3 extends over 15 amino acids. Germline V gene sequence: CDR1 ENHRY, CDR2 SYGVKD. Between the trimmed V and J ends, which lost 0 bases and 1 base, there was a span of 8 bases. Sequencing was carried out using PBMCs. This clonotype was sampled from a woman aged 55-69 years with lung cancer. V and J are TRBV10-3 and TRBJ2-3; D is uncertain. The CDR3 region is CAISESRVGTDTQYF. DNA for the CDR3: TGTGCCATCAGTGAGTCCCGGGTGGGCACAGATACGCAGTATTTT.